This TCR beta chain was recovered during a study of shared clonotypes between healthy human individuals. Study-wide results and limits: Clonotype sharing across a few donors was observed for 4.5% to 6.5% of naive CD4 clonotypes.

This CDR3 has 14 amino acids. CDR1 and CDR2 (germline): SGHRS, YFSETQ. V was trimmed by 4 bases and J by 0 bases, leaving 8 bases between them. The data were produced by immunoSEQ multiplex PCR, yet TCRdb's version contains in-frame clones alone and is incomplete. This table holds roughly 700,000 clones, approximately 79% found once. The table lists this clone with a few counts. Its target is unknown. The study drew all its donors from Caucasian adults living in Nashville, Tennessee. The chain uses TRBV5-1 and TRBJ2-1; D is ambiguous. Sequencing input: memory CD4+ T cells sorted from blood. Subset here: CD45RA-negative fraction. The clonotype comes from a woman in her twenties or thirties in good health. This chain's CDR3 is CASSQAGSYNEQFF. The CDR3, as DNA: TGCGCCAGCAGCCAGGCTGGCTCCTACAATGAGCAGTTCTTC.